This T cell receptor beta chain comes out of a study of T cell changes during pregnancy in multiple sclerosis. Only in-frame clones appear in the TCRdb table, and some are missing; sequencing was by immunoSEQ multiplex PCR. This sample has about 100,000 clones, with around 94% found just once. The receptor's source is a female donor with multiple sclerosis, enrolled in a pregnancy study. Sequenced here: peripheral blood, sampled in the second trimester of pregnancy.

This chain's CDR3 is CASSPRQGIFAYEQYF. In DNA form, the CDR3 reads TGCGCCAGCAGCCCCAGACAGGGTATATTCGCCTACGAGCAGTACTTC. This sequence joins TRBV5-1 and TRBJ2-7, with 7 bases fitting TRBD1. Per the germline V gene, CDR1 is SGHRS and CDR2 is YFSETQ. There are 16 residues in the CDR3. Trimming at V came to 4 bases and at J to 2 bases, leaving 12 bases not matched to a gene.